Described below is a single TCR beta chain sequence and its context. Its antigen is not identified. A multiplex PCR was run with 60 Vbeta primers and 13 Jbeta primers. Clones were sequenced by immunoSEQ multiplex PCR, and TCRdb holds only the in-frame ones, with some missing. The data contain tens of thousands of clones, approximately 80% of them singletons. Looked up from germline, CDR1 is SEHNR and CDR2 is FQNEAQ (reference sequence). Trimming removed 2 bases from V and 12 bases from J, with 14 bases in between. CDR3 length: 12 residues. This entry belongs to a study of cytomegalovirus exposure and HLA in healthy donors. The study, taken as a whole, reports: There were reportedly fewer N-insertions in an Asian-associated ancestry cluster than the roughly 670-donor mean, in a later analysis. Rare TCR sequences predominated, though certain public TCRs were found in many donors.

What was sequenced was PBMCs. The chain joins TRBV7-9 to TRBJ2-7; D might be TRBD1 (5 bases). The TCR comes from a woman aged 40-49 years in good health and CMV-seropositive. CDR3 DNA sequence: TGTGCCAGCAGCTTACTACCCGGTACAGGGTACTTC. This gives the protein CASSLLPGTGYF.